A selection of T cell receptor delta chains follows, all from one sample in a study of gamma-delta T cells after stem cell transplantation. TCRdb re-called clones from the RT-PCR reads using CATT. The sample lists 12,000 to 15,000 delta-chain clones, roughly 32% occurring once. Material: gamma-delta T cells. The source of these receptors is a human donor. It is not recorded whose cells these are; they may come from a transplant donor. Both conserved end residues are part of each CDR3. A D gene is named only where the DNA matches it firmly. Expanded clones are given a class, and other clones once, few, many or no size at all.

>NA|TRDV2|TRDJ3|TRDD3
TGTGCCTGTGACTCCTCTTACTGGGGGATACGCTTAGGCTCCTGGGACACCCGACAGATGTTTTTC
CACDSSYWGIRLGSWDTRQMFF
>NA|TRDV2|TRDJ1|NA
TGTGCCTGTGACGAACGGGGGGTCTACACCGATAAACTCATCTTT
CACDERGVYTDKLIF
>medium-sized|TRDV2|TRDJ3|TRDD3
TGTGCCTGTGACCTACTGGGGACGAGCTCCTGGGACACCCGACAGATGTTTTTC
CACDLLGTSSWDTRQMFF
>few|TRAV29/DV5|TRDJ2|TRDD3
TGTGCAGCAAGCCACCATACTGGGGGATACACAGCACAACTCTTCTTT
CAASHHTGGYTAQLFF
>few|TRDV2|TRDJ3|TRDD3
TGTGCCTGTGACCCTATACTGGGGGATACCTTCTCCTGGGACACCCGACAGATGTTTTTC
CACDPILGDTFSWDTRQMFF
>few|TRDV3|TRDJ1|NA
TGTGCCTTTCTCCAATCAGCTTCCTGGACGCCACCGATAGGACTCATCTTT
CAFLQSASWTPPIGLIF
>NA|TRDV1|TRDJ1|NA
TGTGCTCTTGGGGAACAGAACGCGGCTTCGGACACCGATAAACTCATCTTT
CALGEQNAASDTDKLIF
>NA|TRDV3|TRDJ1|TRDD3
TGTGCCTTTGAAGCTTTTCCGTCTCCCTTTACTGGGGGATACGCTTACACCGATAAACTCATCTTT
CAFEAFPSPFTGGYAYTDKLIF
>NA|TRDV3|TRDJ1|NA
TGTGCCTTCATAGTGGGACCCACCGATAAACTCATCTTT
CAFIVGPTDKLIF
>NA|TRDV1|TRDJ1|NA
TGTGCTCTTGGGGAGATGGGACGAGGTGGGGCTATAATTTCCTCCCCACACGATAAACTCATCTTT
CALGEMGRGGAIISSPHDKLIF
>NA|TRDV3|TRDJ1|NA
TGTGCCTTCATAGGGGGACCCACCGATAAACTCATCTTT
CAFIGGPTDKLIF
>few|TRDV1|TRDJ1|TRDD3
TGTGCTCTTGGGGGTACGTGGTACTGGGGACAAGACCCCCGGGATAAGACGTACACCGATAAACTCATCTTT
CALGGTWYWGQDPRDKTYTDKLIF
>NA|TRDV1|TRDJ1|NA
TGTGCTCTTGGGGACCCATTCCCTTTTGCCGATAAATTCATCTTT
CALGDPFPFADKFIF
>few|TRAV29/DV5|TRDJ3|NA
TGTGCAGCAGCATTCTTCCGGAGGGGCCGAGGGCTCTCCTGGGACACCCGACAGATGTTTTTC
CAAAFFRRGRGLSWDTRQMFF
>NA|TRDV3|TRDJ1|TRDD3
TGTGCCTTTTTCCCGGATACTGGGGGATACACCGACACCGATAAACTCATCTTT
CAFFPDTGGYTDTDKLIF
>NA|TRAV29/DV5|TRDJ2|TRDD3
TGTGCCGCAAGCGGGGGGGATGATTTGACAGCACAACTCTTCTTT
CAASGGDDLTAQLFF
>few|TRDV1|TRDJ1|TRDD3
TGTGCTCTTGGGGAACTGGTGGCAAGACTGGGGTACACCAATAAACTCATCTTT
CALGELVARLGYTNKLIF
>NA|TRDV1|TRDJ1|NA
TGTGCTCTTGGGGAATGCCAAGTTCCTACGGGGATACTTACGCTGTACACCGATAAACTCATCTTT
CALGECQVPTGILTLYTDKLIF
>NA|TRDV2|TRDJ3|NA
TGTGCCTGTGACACCGTAGGCTCCTGGGACACCCGACAGATGTTTTTC
CACDTVGSWDTRQMFF
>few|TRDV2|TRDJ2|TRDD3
TGTGCCTGTGGACTGGGGGATACAGCACAACTCTTCTTT
CACGLGDTAQLFF
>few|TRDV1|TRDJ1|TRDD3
TGTGCTCTTGGGCCCCCCCCTTCCTACTGGGGGATACGCGTGGGTAAACTCATCTTT
CALGPPPSYWGIRVGKLIF
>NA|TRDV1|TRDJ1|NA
TGTGCTCTTGGGGAGCTAATCACCTCCAAGGGTGAGGATACTCGGATAGAACTCATCTTT
CALGELITSKGEDTRIELIF
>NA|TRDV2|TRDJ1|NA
TGTGCCTGTGACACCCCCCCCGGACACACACACAGCTATACGCCCGATAAACTCATCTTT
CACDTPPGHTHSYTPDKLIF
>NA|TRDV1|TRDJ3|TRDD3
TGTGCTCTTGGGGATCGAATAGGGGGGATAAACTCCTGGGACACCCGACAGATGTTTTTC
CALGDRIGGINSWDTRQMFF
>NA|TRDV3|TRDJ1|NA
TGTGCCTTCCCCAGGCCTTCCTACTGGGGGAGTTACACTGATAAACTCATCTTT
CAFPRPSYWGSYTDKLIF
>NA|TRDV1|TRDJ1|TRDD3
TGTGCTCTTGGGGGCCTGTATACTGGGGGGAGTTACACCGATAAACTCATCTTT
CALGGLYTGGSYTDKLIF
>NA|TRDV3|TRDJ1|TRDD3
TGTGCCTCCCTTTCCCTTCTTCTACCTGGGGGAGATACCGATAAACTCATCTTT
CASLSLLLPGGDTDKLIF
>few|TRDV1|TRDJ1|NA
TGTGCTCTTGGGGAACCCCGCCTCTTCCCGGACATCGACTTCACCGATAAACTCATCTTT
CALGEPRLFPDIDFTDKLIF
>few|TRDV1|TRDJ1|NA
TGTGCTCTTGGGGAACTTAGGGGCACCGATAAACTCATCTTT
CALGELRGTDKLIF
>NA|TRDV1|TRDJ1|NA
TGTGCTCTTGGAGAAATAATTTGTACTACCACTGGGGACCAACCCACCGATAAACTCATCTTT
CALGEIICTTTGDQPTDKLIF
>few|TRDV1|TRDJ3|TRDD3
TGTGCTCTTGGGGAACGTGGTTTTCTACTCACTTTTACTGGGGGATCGCAAAGCTCCTGGGACACCCGACAGATGTTTTTC
CALGERGFLLTFTGGSQSSWDTRQMFF
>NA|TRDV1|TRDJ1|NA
TGTGCTCTTGGTCTTCCTACGGGTTACGTGGGGGAACTGTACACCGATAAACTCATCTTT
CALGLPTGYVGELYTDKLIF
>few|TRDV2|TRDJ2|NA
TGTGCCTGTGACCCCGTTGGGGGGACACAACTCTTCTTT
CACDPVGGTQLFF
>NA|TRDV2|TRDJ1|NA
TGTGCCTGTGACACCGGACGGGAGCAACGATTGGGGAGCGATAAACTCACCTTT
CACDTGREQRLGSDKLTF
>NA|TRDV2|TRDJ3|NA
TGTGCCTGTGACACCGAGGGGTCCAGCTCCTGGGACACCCGACAGATGTTTTTC
CACDTEGSSSWDTRQMFF
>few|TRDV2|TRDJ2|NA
TGTGCCTGTGACACGGGCCATTTGACAGCACAACTCTTCTTT
CACDTGHLTAQLFF
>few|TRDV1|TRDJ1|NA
TGTGCTCTTGGGGAACTGGCGTACGTCATGATCCTACAGGCTGGGTCCTACACCGATAAACTCATCTTT
CALGELAYVMILQAGSYTDKLIF
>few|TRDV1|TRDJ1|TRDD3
TGTGCTCTTGGGGAGCTAGGTACTGGGGGATACACCGATAAACTCATCTTT
CALGELGTGGYTDKLIF
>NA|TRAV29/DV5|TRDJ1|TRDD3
TGTGCAGCAAGCGGATGGTCACTGGGGGATATGAACACCGATAAACTCATCTTT
CAASGWSLGDMNTDKLIF
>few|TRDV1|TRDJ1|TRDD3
TGTGCTCTTGGGGACCATCCCCCCCTACTGGGGGATAAGTATAAACTCATCTTT
CALGDHPPLLGDKYKLIF